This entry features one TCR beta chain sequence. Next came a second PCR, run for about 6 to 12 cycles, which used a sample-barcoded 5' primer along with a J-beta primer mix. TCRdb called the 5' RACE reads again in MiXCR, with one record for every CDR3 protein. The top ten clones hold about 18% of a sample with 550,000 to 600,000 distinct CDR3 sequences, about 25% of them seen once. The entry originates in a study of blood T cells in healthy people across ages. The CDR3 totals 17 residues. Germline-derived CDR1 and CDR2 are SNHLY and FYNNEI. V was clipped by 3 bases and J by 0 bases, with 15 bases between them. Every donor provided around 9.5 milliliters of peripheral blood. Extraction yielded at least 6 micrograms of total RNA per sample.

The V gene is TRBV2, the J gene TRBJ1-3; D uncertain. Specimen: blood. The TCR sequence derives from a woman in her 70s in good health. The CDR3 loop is CASSEFGVGNSGNTIYF. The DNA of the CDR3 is TGTGCCAGCAGTGAGTTCGGTGTAGGGAACTCTGGAAACACCATATATTTT. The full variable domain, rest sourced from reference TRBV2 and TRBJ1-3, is EPEVTQTPSHQVTQMGQEVILRCVPISNHLYFYWYRQILGQKVEFLVSFYNNEISEKSEIFDDQFSVERPDGSNFTLKIRSTKLEDSAMYFCASSEFGVGNSGNTIYFGEGSWLTVV.